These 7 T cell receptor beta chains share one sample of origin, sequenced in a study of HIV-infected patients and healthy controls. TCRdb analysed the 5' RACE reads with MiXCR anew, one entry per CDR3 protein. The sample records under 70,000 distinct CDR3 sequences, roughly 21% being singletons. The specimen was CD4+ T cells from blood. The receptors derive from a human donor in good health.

CDR3 amino acids: CATSEAGSFHEQYF. CDR3 in DNA: TGTGCCACCAGTGAGGCAGGGTCTTTCCACGAGCAGTACTTC. The rearrangement links TRBV24-1 to TRBJ2-7, with D tentatively TRBD1 (5 bases). In germline, CDR1 is KGHDR, CDR2 SFDVKD. Trimming pared 4 bases from V and 5 bases from J, leaving 14 bases between. The CDR3 is 14 residues long.

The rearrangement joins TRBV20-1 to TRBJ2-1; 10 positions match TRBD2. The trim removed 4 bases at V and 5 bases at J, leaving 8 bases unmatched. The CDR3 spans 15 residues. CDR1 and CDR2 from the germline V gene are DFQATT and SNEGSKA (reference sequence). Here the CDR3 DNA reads TGCAGTGCTAAGACGAGCGGGAGGGTCCACAATGAGCAGTTCTTC. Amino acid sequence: CSAKTSGRVHNEQFF.

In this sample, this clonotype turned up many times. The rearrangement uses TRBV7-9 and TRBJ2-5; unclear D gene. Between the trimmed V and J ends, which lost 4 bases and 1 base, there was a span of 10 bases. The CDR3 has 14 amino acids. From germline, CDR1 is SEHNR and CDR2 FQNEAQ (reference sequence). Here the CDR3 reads CASSSGVGQETQYF. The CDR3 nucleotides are TGTGCCAGCAGCTCAGGAGTCGGCCAAGAGACCCAGTACTTC.

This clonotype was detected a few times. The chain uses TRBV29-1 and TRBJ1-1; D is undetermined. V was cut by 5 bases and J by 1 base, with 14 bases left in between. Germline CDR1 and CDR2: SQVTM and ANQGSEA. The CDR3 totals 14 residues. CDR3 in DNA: TGCAGCGTTTCCCTGATAGTCGCGAACACTGAAGCTTTCTTT. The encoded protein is CSVSLIVANTEAFF.

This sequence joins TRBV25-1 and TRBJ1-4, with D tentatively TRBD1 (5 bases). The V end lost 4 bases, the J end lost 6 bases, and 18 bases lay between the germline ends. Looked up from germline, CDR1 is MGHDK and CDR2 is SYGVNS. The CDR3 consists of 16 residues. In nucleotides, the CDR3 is TGTGCCAGCAGTGGGGGGAGTAATTTAGGGCATGAAAAACTGTTTTTT. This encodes CASSGGSNLGHEKLFF.

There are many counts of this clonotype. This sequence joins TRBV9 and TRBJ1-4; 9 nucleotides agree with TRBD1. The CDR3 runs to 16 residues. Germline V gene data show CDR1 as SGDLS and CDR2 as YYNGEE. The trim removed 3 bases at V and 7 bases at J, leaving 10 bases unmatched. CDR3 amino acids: CASSARNRGLGEKLFF. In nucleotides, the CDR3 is TGTGCCAGCAGCGCAAGAAACAGGGGGCTAGGTGAAAAACTGTTTTTT.

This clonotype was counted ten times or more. CDR3 region: CASSQSNTGELFF. In nucleotides, the CDR3 is TGTGCCAGCAGTCAATCGAACACCGGGGAGCTGTTTTTT. The chain carries TRBV6-5 and TRBJ2-2; D unclear. The CDR3 extends over 13 amino acids. With 5 bases removed from V and 0 bases from J, the gap between germline ends came to 4 bases. Germline CDR1 MNHEY, CDR2 SVGAGI.